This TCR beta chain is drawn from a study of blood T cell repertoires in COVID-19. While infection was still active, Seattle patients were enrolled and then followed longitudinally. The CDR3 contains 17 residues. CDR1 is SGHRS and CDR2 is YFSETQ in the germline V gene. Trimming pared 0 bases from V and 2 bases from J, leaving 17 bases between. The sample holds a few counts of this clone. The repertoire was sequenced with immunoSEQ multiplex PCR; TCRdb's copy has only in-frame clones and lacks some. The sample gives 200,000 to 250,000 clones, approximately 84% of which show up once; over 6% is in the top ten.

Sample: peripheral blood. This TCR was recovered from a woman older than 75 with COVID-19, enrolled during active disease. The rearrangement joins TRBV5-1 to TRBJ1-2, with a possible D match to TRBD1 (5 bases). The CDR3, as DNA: TGCGCCAGCAGCTTGGGACAGATATATACCTCAAACTATGGCTACACCTTC. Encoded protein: CASSLGQIYTSNYGYTF.